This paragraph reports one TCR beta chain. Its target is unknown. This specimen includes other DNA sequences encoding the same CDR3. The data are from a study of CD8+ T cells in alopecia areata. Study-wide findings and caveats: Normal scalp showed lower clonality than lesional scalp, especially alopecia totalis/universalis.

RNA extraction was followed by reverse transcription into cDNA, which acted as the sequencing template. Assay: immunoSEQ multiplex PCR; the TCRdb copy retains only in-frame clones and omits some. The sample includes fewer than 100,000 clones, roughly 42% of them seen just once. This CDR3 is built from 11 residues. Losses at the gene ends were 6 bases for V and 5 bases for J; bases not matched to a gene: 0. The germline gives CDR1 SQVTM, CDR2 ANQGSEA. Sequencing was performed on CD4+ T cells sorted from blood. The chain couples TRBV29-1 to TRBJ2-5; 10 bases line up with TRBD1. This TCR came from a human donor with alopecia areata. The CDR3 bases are TGCAGCGTGGGACAGGGGGAGACCCAGTACTTC. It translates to CSVGQGETQYF.